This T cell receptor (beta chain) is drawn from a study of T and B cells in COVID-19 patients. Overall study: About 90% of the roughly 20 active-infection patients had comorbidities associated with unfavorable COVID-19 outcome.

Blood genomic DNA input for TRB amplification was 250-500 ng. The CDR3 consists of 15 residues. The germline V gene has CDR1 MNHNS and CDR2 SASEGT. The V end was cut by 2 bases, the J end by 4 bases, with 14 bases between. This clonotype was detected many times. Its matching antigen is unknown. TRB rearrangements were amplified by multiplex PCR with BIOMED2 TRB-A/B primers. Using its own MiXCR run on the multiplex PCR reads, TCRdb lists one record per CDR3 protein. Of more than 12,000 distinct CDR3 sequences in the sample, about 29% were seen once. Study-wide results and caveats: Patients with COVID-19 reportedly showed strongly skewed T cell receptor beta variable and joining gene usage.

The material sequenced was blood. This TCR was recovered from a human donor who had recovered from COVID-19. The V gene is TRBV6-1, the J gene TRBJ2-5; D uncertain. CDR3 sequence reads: CASSENTGSIETQYF. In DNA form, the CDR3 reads TGTGCCAGCAGTGAAAACACGGGCAGTATAGAGACCCAGTACTTC.